The entry below describes one T cell receptor beta chain. Authors' analysis steps: Reference gene primer amplification yielded estimated nucleated cell counts. TCRdb's copy holds only in-frame clones and misses some; the assay was immunoSEQ multiplex PCR. The V and J calls and clone size are taken from that table; D and trimming were inferred from the DNA. The repertoire holds roughly 480,000 clones, roughly 89% seen once, with about 0.91% in the top ten. This record comes from a study of blood T cell repertoires in COVID-19. Study details: PBMCs, B-cell-depleted T cells, or T cells provided the cDNA or gDNA that made up the material.

The Seattle site enrolled patients during active infection and followed them longitudinally. This CDR3 region has 14 residues. The V and J ends lost 7 bases and 9 bases, in that order; junction bases with no gene match: 11. The germline CDR1 and CDR2 sequences are MRHNA and SNTAGT. This receptor was obtained from a man younger than 30 with COVID-19, enrolled during active disease. The chain has TRBV6-4 and TRBJ2-1; 8 nucleotides agree with TRBD1. What was sequenced was peripheral blood. CDR3 amino acids: CASTLSPGGSEQFF. CDR3 nucleotide sequence: TGTGCCAGCACCCTTTCCCCAGGGGGCAGTGAGCAGTTCTTC.